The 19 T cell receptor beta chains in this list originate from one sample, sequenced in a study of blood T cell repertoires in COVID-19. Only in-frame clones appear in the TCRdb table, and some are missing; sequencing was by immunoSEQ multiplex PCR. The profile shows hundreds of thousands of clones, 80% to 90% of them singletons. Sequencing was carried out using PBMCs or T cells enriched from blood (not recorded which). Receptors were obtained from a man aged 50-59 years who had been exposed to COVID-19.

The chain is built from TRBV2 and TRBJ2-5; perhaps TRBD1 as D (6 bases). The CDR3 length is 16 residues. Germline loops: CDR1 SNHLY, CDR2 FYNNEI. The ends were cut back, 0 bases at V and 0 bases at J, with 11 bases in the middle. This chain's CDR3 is CASSEATGFDQETQYF. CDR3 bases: TGTGCCAGCAGTGAAGCGACAGGATTCGACCAAGAGACCCAGTACTTC.

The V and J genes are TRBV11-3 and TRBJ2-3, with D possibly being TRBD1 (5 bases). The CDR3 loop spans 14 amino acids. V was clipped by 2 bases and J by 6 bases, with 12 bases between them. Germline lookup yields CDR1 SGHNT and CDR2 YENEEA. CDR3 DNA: TGTGCCAGCAGCTTACAGGGCCTCGAGGATACGCAGTATTTT. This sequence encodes CASSLQGLEDTQYF.

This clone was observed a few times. Here the CDR3 reads CASSLFVGRDNEQYF. CDR3 nucleotide sequence: TGTGCCAGCAGCTTATTTGTTGGCAGGGACAACGAGCAGTACTTC. The chain joins TRBV11-2 to TRBJ2-7; a possible D gene is TRBD1 (6 bases). Between the trimmed V and J ends, which lost 2 bases and 5 bases, there was a span of 16 bases. This CDR3 spans 15 amino acids. In germline, CDR1 is SGHAT, CDR2 FQNNGV.

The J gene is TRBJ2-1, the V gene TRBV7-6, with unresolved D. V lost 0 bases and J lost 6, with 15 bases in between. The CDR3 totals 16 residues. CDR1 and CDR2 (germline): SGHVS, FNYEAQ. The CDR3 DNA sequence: TGTGCCAGCAGCTTAGCCACTACCCACCCCCCCAATGAGCAGTTCTTC. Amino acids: CASSLATTHPPNEQFF. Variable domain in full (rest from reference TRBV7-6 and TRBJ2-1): GAGVSQSPRYKVTKRGQDVALRCDPISGHVSLYWYRQALGQGPEFLTYFNYEAQQDKSGLPNDRFSAERPEGSISTLTIQRTEQRDSAMYRCASSLATTHPPNEQFFGPGTRLTVL.

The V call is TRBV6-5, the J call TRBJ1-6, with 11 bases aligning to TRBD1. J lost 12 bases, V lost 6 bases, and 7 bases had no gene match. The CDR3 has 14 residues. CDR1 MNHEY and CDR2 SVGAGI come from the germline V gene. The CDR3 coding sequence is TGTGCCAGCAGGCGAGGGACAGGGGGTCGACCCCTCCACTTT. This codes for CASRRGTGGRPLHF.

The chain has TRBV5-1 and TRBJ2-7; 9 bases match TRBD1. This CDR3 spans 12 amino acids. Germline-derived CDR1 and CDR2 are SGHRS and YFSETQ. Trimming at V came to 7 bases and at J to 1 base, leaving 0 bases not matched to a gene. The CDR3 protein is CASGTGSYEQYF. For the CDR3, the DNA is TGCGCCAGCGGGACAGGGTCCTACGAGCAGTACTTC.

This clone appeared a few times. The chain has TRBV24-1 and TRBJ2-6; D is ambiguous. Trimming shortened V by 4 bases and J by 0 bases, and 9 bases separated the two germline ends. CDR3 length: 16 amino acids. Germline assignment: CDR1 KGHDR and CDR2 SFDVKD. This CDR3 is CATSEVTGSGANVLTF. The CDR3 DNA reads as TGTGCCACCAGTGAAGTGACGGGCTCTGGGGCCAACGTCCTGACTTTC.

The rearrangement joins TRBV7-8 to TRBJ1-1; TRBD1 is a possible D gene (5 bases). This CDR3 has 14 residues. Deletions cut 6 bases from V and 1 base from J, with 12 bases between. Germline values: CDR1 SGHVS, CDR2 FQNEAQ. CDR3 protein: CASRRDTGNTEAFF. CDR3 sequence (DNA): TGTGCCAGCAGACGAGACACAGGGAACACTGAAGCTTTCTTT.

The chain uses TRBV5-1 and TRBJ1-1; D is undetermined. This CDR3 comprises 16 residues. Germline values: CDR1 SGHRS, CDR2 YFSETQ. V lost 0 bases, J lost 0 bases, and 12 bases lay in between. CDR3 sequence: CASSLGAEIMNTEAFF. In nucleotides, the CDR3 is TGCGCCAGCAGCTTGGGGGCAGAGATCATGAACACTGAAGCTTTCTTT.

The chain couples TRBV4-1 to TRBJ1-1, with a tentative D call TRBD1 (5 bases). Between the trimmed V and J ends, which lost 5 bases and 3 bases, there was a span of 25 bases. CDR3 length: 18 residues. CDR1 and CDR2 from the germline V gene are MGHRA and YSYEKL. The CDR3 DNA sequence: TGCGCCAGCAGCTTAGGGGTGGCAGGGCCGGGCCTTGACACTGAAGCTTTCTTT. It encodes CASSLGVAGPGLDTEAFF.

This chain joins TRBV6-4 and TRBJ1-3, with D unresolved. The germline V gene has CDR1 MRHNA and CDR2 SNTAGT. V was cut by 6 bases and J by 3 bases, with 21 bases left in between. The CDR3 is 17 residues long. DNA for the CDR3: TGTGCCAGCAGCGTCGCGATTTGTTGGGGAGGTGGAAACACCATATATTTT. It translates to CASSVAICWGGGNTIYF.

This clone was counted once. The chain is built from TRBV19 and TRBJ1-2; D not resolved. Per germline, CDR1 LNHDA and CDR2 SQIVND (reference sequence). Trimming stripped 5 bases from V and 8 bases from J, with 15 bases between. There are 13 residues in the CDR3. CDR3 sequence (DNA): TGTGCCAGTAGTGAGGCCGGGAGCTTGGGCTACACCTTC. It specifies CASSEAGSLGYTF.

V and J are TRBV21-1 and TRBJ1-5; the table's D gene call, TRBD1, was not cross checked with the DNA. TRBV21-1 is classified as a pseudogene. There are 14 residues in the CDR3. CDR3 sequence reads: CASSPGTGLQPQHF. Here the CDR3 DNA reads TGTGCCAGCAGCCCAGGGACAGGTTTGCAGCCCCAGCATTTT.

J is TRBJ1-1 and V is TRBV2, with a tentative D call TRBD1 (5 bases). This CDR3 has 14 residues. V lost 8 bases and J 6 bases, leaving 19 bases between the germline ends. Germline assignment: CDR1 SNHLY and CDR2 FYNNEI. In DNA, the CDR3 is TGTGCCAGCGGCGGACAAAGTGCAAGCGCTGAAGCTTTCTTT. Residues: CASGGQSASAEAFF.

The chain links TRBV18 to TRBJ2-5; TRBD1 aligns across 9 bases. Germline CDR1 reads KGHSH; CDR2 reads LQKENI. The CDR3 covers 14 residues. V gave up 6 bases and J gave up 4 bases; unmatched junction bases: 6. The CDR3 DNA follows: TGTGCCAGCTCCCGAACGACAGGGGGAGAGACCCAGTACTTC. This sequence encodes CASSRTTGGETQYF.

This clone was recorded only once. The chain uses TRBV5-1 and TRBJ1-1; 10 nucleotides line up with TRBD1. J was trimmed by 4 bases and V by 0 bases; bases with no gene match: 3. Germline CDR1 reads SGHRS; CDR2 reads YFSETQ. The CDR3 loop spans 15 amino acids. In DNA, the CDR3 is TGCGCCAGCAGCTTGGGCGGACAGGGGGTCACTGAAGCTTTCTTT. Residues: CASSLGGQGVTEAFF.

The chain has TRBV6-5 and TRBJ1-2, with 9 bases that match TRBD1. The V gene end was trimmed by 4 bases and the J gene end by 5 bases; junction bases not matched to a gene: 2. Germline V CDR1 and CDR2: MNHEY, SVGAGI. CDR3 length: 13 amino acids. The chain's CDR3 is CASSFDRGYGYTF. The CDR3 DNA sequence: TGTGCCAGCAGTTTTGACAGGGGGTATGGCTACACCTTC.

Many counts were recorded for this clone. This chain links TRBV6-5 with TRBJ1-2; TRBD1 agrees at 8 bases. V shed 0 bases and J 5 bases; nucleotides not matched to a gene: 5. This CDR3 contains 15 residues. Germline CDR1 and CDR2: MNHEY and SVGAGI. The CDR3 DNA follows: TGTGCCAGCAGTTACTCAAGACAGGGGCTTTATGGCTACACCTTC. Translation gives CASSYSRQGLYGYTF.

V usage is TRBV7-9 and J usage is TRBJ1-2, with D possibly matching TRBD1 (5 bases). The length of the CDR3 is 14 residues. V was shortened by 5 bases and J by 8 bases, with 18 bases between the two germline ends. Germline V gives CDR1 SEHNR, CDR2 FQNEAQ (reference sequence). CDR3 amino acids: CASSLGLLMGGYTF. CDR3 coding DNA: TGTGCCAGCAGCCTGGGACTCCTCATGGGCGGCTACACCTTC.